The present TCR beta chain was sequenced within a study of beta chain features in type 1 diabetes. Study as a whole: Patients did not differ from healthy donors in age, gender or cell yield.

Study-level results: Equally in patients and controls, shorter templates might have been favored by PCR.

Expressed TCRB transcripts were sequenced because the entire RNA isolate underwent reverse transcription. Method: immunoSEQ multiplex PCR; TCRdb's copy keeps in-frame clones and lacks some. The sample contains around 500,000 clones, around 30% of which appear only once. Remarks on this clone: Its antigen is as yet unknown.

The V gene's germline CDR1 is SGHTA and CDR2 FQGNSA. The CDR3 sequence is 13 residues long. V was pared by 0 bases and J by 11 bases, with 8 bases between. Sorting based on CD45RO/CCR7/CD25/CD127/CD95/CD27 separated CD4+ naive, central memory, regulatory and stem cell-like memory cells. The chain employs TRBV7-2 and TRBJ2-6, with a weak D call TRBD1 (5 bases). The sequencing sample was made of naive CD4+ T cells from blood. The clonotype originates from a man aged 18 to 29 in good health. CDR3 coding DNA: TGTGCCAGCAGCTTAGCGCAACAGGACGTCCTGACTTTC. Protein: CASSLAQQDVLTF.